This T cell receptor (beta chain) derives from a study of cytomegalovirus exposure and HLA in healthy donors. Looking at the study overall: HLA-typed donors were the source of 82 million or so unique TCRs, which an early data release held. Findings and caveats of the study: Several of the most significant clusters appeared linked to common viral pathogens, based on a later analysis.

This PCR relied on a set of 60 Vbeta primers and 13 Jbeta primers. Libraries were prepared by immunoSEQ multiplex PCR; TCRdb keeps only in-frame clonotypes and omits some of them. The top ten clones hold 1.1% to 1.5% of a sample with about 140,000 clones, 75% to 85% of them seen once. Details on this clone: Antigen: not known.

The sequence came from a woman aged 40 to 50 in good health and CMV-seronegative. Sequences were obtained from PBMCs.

The CDR3 DNA reads TGTGCCAGCAGCTTGGAAGGGACTAGCGCAGATACGCAGTATTTT. It specifies CASSLEGTSADTQYF. The chain recombines TRBV5-6 with TRBJ2-3, with 10 nucleotides matching TRBD2. Germline CDR1 and CDR2: SGHDT and YYEEEE. Trimming at V came to 0 bases and at J to 4 bases, leaving 2 bases not matched to a gene. The CDR3 covers 15 residues.